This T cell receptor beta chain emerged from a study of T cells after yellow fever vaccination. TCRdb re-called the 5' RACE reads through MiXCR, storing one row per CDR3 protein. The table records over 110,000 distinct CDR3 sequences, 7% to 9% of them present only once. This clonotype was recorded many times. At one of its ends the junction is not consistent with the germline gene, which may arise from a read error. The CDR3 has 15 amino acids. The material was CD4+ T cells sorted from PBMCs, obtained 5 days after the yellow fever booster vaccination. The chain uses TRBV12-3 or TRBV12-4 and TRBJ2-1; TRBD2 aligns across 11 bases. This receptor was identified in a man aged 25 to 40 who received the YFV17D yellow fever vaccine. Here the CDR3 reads CASSPGTSGYNEQFF. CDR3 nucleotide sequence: TGCGCCAGCAGCCCGGGGACTAGCGGCTACAATGAGCAGTTCTTC.